This TCR beta chain was documented in a study of T cell responses to AZD1222 COVID-19 vaccine. The study's findings and limits: Nearly half of unique spike-specific TCRs reportedly avoided B.1.351 and B.1.1.7 mutated regions. Donors were largely white British and mainly female; clonal diversity was possibly underestimated.

In the case of this clone: Its antigen remains unknown.

Germline V gives CDR1 SGHAT, CDR2 FQNNGV. CDR3 length: 12 residues. V gave up 7 bases and J gave up 4 bases, with 10 bases separating them. The data were produced by immunoSEQ multiplex PCR, yet TCRdb's version contains in-frame clones alone and is incomplete. Here the sample spans approximately 100,000 clones, 87% being singletons. The sample was peripheral blood, taken on day 0 of AZD1222 vaccination. V and J are TRBV11-2 and TRBJ1-1; no clear D gene. The origin of this receptor is an adult in good health. The CDR3: CASKGGFTEAFF. The CDR3 nucleotides are TGTGCCAGCAAGGGCGGTTTCACTGAAGCTTTCTTT.